This T cell receptor beta chain is from a study of radiotherapy plus CTLA-4 blockade in lung cancer. Study in general: Disease control reached more than 30%, with objective responses in over 15%. Study findings and constraints: Early clonal dynamics of blood T cells, together with interferon-beta, were reported as the best response predictor. An expansion of tumor-derived TCR clones occurred in blood after radiotherapy plus ipilimumab.

As for this clone: Antigen unknown.

Using immunoSEQ multiplex PCR, the repertoire was profiled, and TCRdb retains in-frame clones only, with some absent. The sample has 40,000 to 45,000 clones; roughly 75% are singletons. Focal radiation was given together with CTLA-4 blockade (ipilimumab) to patients with chemo-refractory metastatic non-small-cell lung cancer. The sample here was peripheral blood, taken from a patient treated with radiotherapy plus ipilimumab. This TCR came from a human donor with non-small cell lung cancer who had stable disease on radiotherapy plus ipilimumab.

This chain's CDR3 is CASRRTRLAGDQYQETQYF. For the CDR3, the DNA is TGCGCCAGCAGACGAACACGACTAGCGGGAGACCAATACCAAGAGACCCAGTACTTC. The chain recombines TRBV5-1 with TRBJ2-5; 12 nucleotides line up with TRBD2. This CDR3 region has 19 residues. The junction had 14 bases not matched to a gene; V was cut back by 5 bases and J by 0 bases. CDR1 SGHRS and CDR2 YFSETQ come from the germline V gene. The full variable domain, completed using reference TRBV5-1 and TRBJ2-5, is KAGVTQTPRYLIKTRGQQVTLSCSPISGHRSVSWYQQTPGQGLQFLFEYFSETQRNKGNFPGRFSGRQFSNSRSEMNVSTLELGDSALYLCASRRTRLAGDQYQETQYFGPGTRLLVL.